These 31 T cell receptor beta chains share one sample of origin, sequenced in a study of patients and donors after allogeneic stem cell transplantation. TCRdb passed the RT-PCR reads through MiXCR, listing each CDR3 protein once. The table lists about 960,000 distinct CDR3 sequences, roughly 18% of them singletons. Sequenced input: blood, either unsorted or a sorted T cell fraction (not recorded which). These receptors were obtained from a human donor who was either an allogeneic HSCT recipient or a stem cell or donor lymphocyte infusion donor (not recorded which). It is not recorded whose cells these are; they may come from a transplant donor.

The V and J genes are TRBV6-1 and TRBJ1-5; perhaps TRBD1 as D (6 bases). Germline CDR1 reads MNHNS; CDR2 reads SASEGT. CDR3 length: 13 amino acids. V dropped 8 bases and J dropped 6 bases, with 14 bases sitting between them. Written as DNA, the CDR3 is TGTGCCAGCCAACAGGGATTAGCTCAGCCCCAGCATTTT. The encoded protein is CASQQGLAQPQHF.

V gene TRBV11-1 combines with J gene TRBJ2-1; TRBD2 agrees at 9 bases. Germline V gene lookup returns CDR1 SGHAT and CDR2 FQDESV (reference sequence). After removal of 0 bases from V and 3 bases from J, the junction contained 12 bases not matched to a gene. The CDR3 length is 19 residues. The CDR3 bases are TGTGCCAGCAGCTTAGCGACGAGAACCCTAGCGGGGTTCTACAATGAGCAGTTCTTC. It specifies CASSLATRTLAGFYNEQFF.

The rearrangement joins TRBV24-1 to TRBJ1-2, with D perhaps TRBD1 (5 bases). In germline, CDR1 is KGHDR, CDR2 SFDVKD. This CDR3 has 14 amino acids. V was cut by 4 bases and J by 5 bases, with 13 bases left in between. CDR3 sequence reads: CATSEDPRGYGYTF. Here the CDR3 DNA reads TGTGCCACCAGTGAGGACCCCCGGGGGTATGGCTACACCTTC.

This clonotype has a handful of counts. The chain couples TRBV14 to TRBJ1-1; a weak D match, TRBD1 (6 bases). The germline V gene has CDR1 SGHDN and CDR2 FVKESK. Trimming pared 2 bases from V and 7 bases from J, leaving 11 bases between. CDR3 length: 13 amino acids. CDR3 coding DNA: TGTGCCAGCAGCCAACTCACAGGGTATGAAGCTTTCTTT. This gives the protein CASSQLTGYEAFF.

Only a few counts were recorded for this clonotype. This chain uses TRBV10-3 with TRBJ2-3; D is possibly TRBD1 (6 bases). Trimming shortened V by 10 bases and J by 2 bases, and 19 bases separated the two germline ends. The CDR3 length is 15 residues. Germline V gene data show CDR1 as ENHRY and CDR2 as SYGVKD. The CDR3 spells CATKDRHINTDTQYF. The DNA for the CDR3 is TGTGCCACCAAGGACAGACATATTAACACAGATACGCAGTATTTT.

The V call is TRBV7-8, the J call TRBJ2-7; D unresolved. The germline V gene has CDR1 SGHVS and CDR2 FQNEAQ. This CDR3 is built from 13 residues. Trimming pared 5 bases from V and 2 bases from J, leaving 10 bases between. CDR3 nucleotide sequence: TGTGCCAGCAGCCCATGGCCTCCCTACGAGCAGTACTTC. It specifies CASSPWPPYEQYF.

The rearrangement uses TRBV15 and TRBJ2-6; no clear D gene. Trimming removed 1 base from V and 0 bases from J, with 4 bases in between. This CDR3 comprises 15 residues. From germline, CDR1 is LNHNV and CDR2 YYDKDF (reference sequence). CDR3 in DNA: TGTGCCACCAGCAGAGCTGGCTCTGGGGCCAACGTCCTGACTTTC. This sequence encodes CATSRAGSGANVLTF.

The V and J genes are TRBV24-1 and TRBJ1-5, with D unclear. Trimming took off 4 bases at V and 10 bases at J, with 16 bases between the two ends. This CDR3 comprises 14 residues. Looked up from germline, CDR1 is KGHDR and CDR2 is SFDVKD. The CDR3 DNA is TGTGCCACCAGTGACACACCTACCAAAGGACCCCAGCATTTT. Translating gives CATSDTPTKGPQHF.

The V and J genes are TRBV28 and TRBJ2-3; no reliable D call. This CDR3 spans 8 amino acids. The V gene's germline CDR1 is MDHEN and CDR2 SYDVKM. DNA of the CDR3: TGTCGGCGAGATACGCAGTATTTT. Residues: CRRDTQYF.

The V and J genes are TRBV12-3 or TRBV12-4 and TRBJ2-1, with 8 bases lining up with TRBD1. This CDR3 spans 16 amino acids. V lost 6 bases, J lost 4 bases, and 11 bases stayed unmatched. The CDR3 sequence is CASRPTGTGFYNEQFF. CDR3 bases: TGTGCCAGCAGACCAACCGGGACAGGTTTTTACAATGAGCAGTTCTTC.

This clonotype turned up a few times. J is TRBJ2-1 and V is TRBV4-1; 11 nucleotides agree with TRBD2. Germline CDR1 is MGHRA and CDR2 is YSYEKL. CDR3 length equals 19 residues. The J segment lost 0 bases and the V segment lost 3 bases, leaving 10 bases of the junction unmatched. The CDR3 region has the DNA TGCGCCAGCAGCCAGACTACCCTAGCGGGAGGATCCTCCTACAATGAGCAGTTCTTC. Protein: CASSQTTLAGGSSYNEQFF.

This clonotype showed up just a few times. This chain uses TRBV27 with TRBJ2-5, with a possible D match to TRBD2 (6 bases). With 5 bases removed from V and 5 bases from J, the gap between germline ends came to 30 bases. CDR3 length: 19 residues. CDR1 and CDR2 (germline): MNHEY, SMNVEV (reference sequence). The CDR3 loop is CASSKSFGGAPFQVETQYF. For the CDR3, the DNA is TGTGCCAGCAGTAAGTCCTTTGGAGGGGCGCCCTTTCAAGTGGAGACCCAGTACTTC.

This clonotype occurred a few times. The rearrangement links TRBV20-1 to TRBJ2-7; D ambiguous. V lost 3 bases and J lost 2, with 17 bases in between. The CDR3 runs to 15 residues. The germline V gene encodes CDR1 DFQATT and CDR2 SNEGSKA (reference sequence). CDR3 sequence (DNA): TGCAGTGCTAGCTCGGGTGGAAGGGTGGCCTACGAGCAGTACTTC. Translation gives CSASSGGRVAYEQYF.

The chain carries TRBV12-3 or TRBV12-4 and TRBJ2-1, with 9 bases that match TRBD2. The CDR3 length is 18 residues. Losses at the gene ends were 2 bases for V and 5 bases for J; bases not matched to a gene: 13. The chain's CDR3 is CASSLWASGILTDNEQFF. The CDR3 region has the DNA TGTGCCAGCAGTTTATGGGCTAGCGGGATCCTTACGGACAATGAGCAGTTCTTC.

This clonotype came up a few times. V gene TRBV20-1 combines with J gene TRBJ2-7; tentative D call: TRBD1 (6 bases). This CDR3 has 16 amino acids. V shed 5 bases and J shed 5 bases, with 25 bases lying between them. Per germline, CDR1 DFQATT and CDR2 SNEGSKA (reference sequence). The CDR3 sequence: CSAAVAGERFIHEQYF. The CDR3 DNA is TGCAGTGCTGCCGTTGCAGGGGAACGGTTTATACACGAGCAGTACTTC.

The rearrangement links TRBV20-1 to TRBJ2-1, with 8 bases that match TRBD1. The CDR3 has 12 residues. Germline values: CDR1 DFQATT, CDR2 SNEGSKA (reference sequence). With 8 bases clipped from V and 6 bases from J, the junction kept 6 bases outside the gene matches. CDR3 DNA: TGCAGTACCAGGGGGCCCCCCAATGAGCAGTTCTTC. Translation: CSTRGPPNEQFF.

The gene calls are TRBV25-1 and TRBJ2-3, with 11 bases identical to TRBD2. V gave up 1 base and J gave up 3 bases; unmatched junction bases: 9. Germline V CDR1 and CDR2: MGHDK, SYGVNS. This CDR3 is 18 amino acids long. CDR3 amino acids: CASSESGGSGRVTDTQYF. CDR3 nucleotides: TGTGCCAGCAGTGAATCCGGGGGTAGCGGGAGGGTGACAGATACGCAGTATTTT. Variable domain in full (rest from reference TRBV25-1 and TRBJ2-3): EADIYQTPRYLVIGTGKKITLECSQTMGHDKMYWYQQDPGMELHLIHYSYGVNSTEKGDLSSESTVSRIRTEHFPLTLESARPSHTSQYLCASSESGGSGRVTDTQYFGPGTRLTVL.

This clonotype was seen only a few times. The rearrangement joins TRBV6-1 to TRBJ1-5; no clear D. The CDR3 length is 15 residues. The V end lost 6 bases, the J end lost 0 bases, and 12 bases lay between the germline ends. CDR1 is MNHNS and CDR2 is SASEGT in the germline V gene. The CDR3 loop is CASRPSGYSNQPQHF. In nucleotides, the CDR3 is TGTGCCAGCAGACCATCGGGATATAGCAATCAGCCCCAGCATTTT.

In this sample, this clonotype turned up a few times. This sequence joins TRBV5-6 and TRBJ2-7, with TRBD1 matching over 8 bases. Per the germline V gene, CDR1 is SGHDT and CDR2 is YYEEEE. The CDR3 has 15 residues. Trimming took 3 bases from V and 0 from J; bases not matched to a gene: 5. CDR3 DNA: TGTGCCAGCAGCTCCGGGACAGGCATCTCCTACGAGCAGTACTTC. It translates to CASSSGTGISYEQYF.

This clonotype was counted only a few times. The chain carries TRBV5-1 and TRBJ2-7; 9 nucleotides line up with TRBD1. CDR1 and CDR2 (germline): SGHRS, YFSETQ. The CDR3 is 14 amino acids. The junction had 3 bases not matched to a gene; V was cut back by 0 bases and J by 5 bases. The CDR3 is CASSLGTGDNEQYF. Written as DNA, the CDR3 is TGCGCCAGCAGCTTGGGGACAGGGGATAACGAGCAGTACTTC.

This chain links TRBV6-1 with TRBJ1-1; 8 bases line up with TRBD1. V was pared by 6 bases and J by 5 bases, with 8 bases of the junction left unmatched. Germline CDR1 and CDR2: MNHNS and SASEGT. CDR3 size: 14 residues. The CDR3 nucleotides are TGTGCCAGCAGGCCACAGGGGGAATCAACTGAAGCTTTCTTT. Translation: CASRPQGESTEAFF.

This clonotype came up a few times. The rearrangement links TRBV6-1 to TRBJ1-1; D perhaps matches TRBD1 (5 bases). Trimming removed 8 bases at V and 5 bases at J, with 21 bases between. Germline loops: CDR1 MNHNS, CDR2 SASEGT. The CDR3 has 15 amino acids. The CDR3, as DNA: TGTGCCAGCGCGAGGGGTGACCAAGGAGATACTGAAGCTTTCTTT. Translation: CASARGDQGDTEAFF.

This clonotype was found a few times. J is TRBJ2-5 and V is TRBV3-1; TRBD2 might be the D (6 bases). Germline loops: CDR1 LGHDT, CDR2 YNNKEL (reference sequence). The CDR3 runs 15 residues. The germline V and J ends were trimmed by 1 base and 2 bases, with 11 bases remaining between them. The CDR3 is CASSQGGEPQETQYF. The CDR3 nucleotides read TGTGCCAGCAGCCAAGGGGGGGAACCGCAAGAGACCCAGTACTTC.

This chain links TRBV15 with TRBJ2-2; no clear D gene. The CDR3 has 13 amino acids. Germline CDR1 is LNHNV and CDR2 is YYDKDF (reference sequence). With 0 bases removed from V and 8 bases from J, the gap between germline ends came to 7 bases. The CDR3, as DNA: TGTGCCACCAGCAGAGATCCCGGGGGGGAGCTGTTTTTT. Its protein is CATSRDPGGELFF.

This clonotype was recorded at least ten times. The CDR3 reads CATSRELSGNTIYF. CDR3 nucleotides: TGTGCCACCAGCAGAGAGCTCTCTGGAAACACCATATATTTT. This chain joins TRBV15 and TRBJ1-3; D unclear. The V gene's germline CDR1 is LNHNV and CDR2 YYDKDF (reference sequence). The CDR3 length is 14 residues. Deletions cut 0 bases from V and 0 bases from J, with 3 bases between.

In its sample, this clonotype was seen a few times. The chain joins TRBV6-5 to TRBJ1-2; no firm D call. V was pared by 6 bases and J by 5 bases, with 19 bases between. The CDR3 contains 15 residues. The germline gives CDR1 MNHEY, CDR2 SVGAGI. CDR3 residues: CASSYQWEGEYGYTF. The CDR3, as DNA: TGTGCCAGCAGCTACCAGTGGGAGGGAGAATATGGCTACACCTTC.

In this sample, this clonotype turned up a few times. In DNA form, the CDR3 reads TGTGCCAGCAGCCAAGAGGTGACAGTGAACTATGGCTACACCTTC. Protein sequence: CASSQEVTVNYGYTF. V usage is TRBV4-2 and J usage is TRBJ1-2; D possibly corresponds to TRBD1 (5 bases). CDR3 size: 15 residues. Germline CDR1 and CDR2: LGHNA and YNFKEQ. The V and J ends lost 0 bases and 2 bases respectively, with 10 bases between them.

This chain joins TRBV28 and TRBJ1-5; TRBD1 matches at 7 bases. CDR1 and CDR2 (germline): MDHEN, SYDVKM. V lost 6 bases and J lost 5; bases outside the gene matches: 7. CDR3 size: 14 residues. The CDR3 nucleotides read TGTGCCAGCAGGGTGGGACAGCGGGATCAGCCCCAGCATTTT. It encodes CASRVGQRDQPQHF.

This clonotype appeared a few times. The V call is TRBV10-3, the J call TRBJ1-5; D is possibly TRBD1 (6 bases). The CDR3 consists of 18 residues. The germline V gene encodes CDR1 ENHRY and CDR2 SYGVKD. Trimming cost V 0 bases and J 1 base, with 16 bases left between them. CDR3 sequence reads: CAISESMGLGASNQPQHF. The DNA for the CDR3 is TGTGCCATCAGTGAGTCGATGGGGTTGGGGGCCAGCAATCAGCCCCAGCATTTT.

CDR3: CASSLGPTGVSYEQYF. The DNA for the CDR3 is TGCGCCAGCAGCTTAGGCCCGACAGGGGTCTCCTACGAGCAGTACTTC. The V and J genes are TRBV5-1 and TRBJ2-7, with TRBD1 identical over 8 bases. In germline, CDR1 is SGHRS, CDR2 YFSETQ. V shed 2 bases, J shed 0 bases, and the junction held 7 bases outside the gene matches. The CDR3 has 16 amino acids.

This clonotype has at least ten counts. The rearrangement joins TRBV6-1 to TRBJ1-5; D may be TRBD1 (6 bases). The CDR3 is 15 residues long. V dropped 5 bases and J dropped 2 bases, with 13 bases sitting between them. CDR1 MNHNS and CDR2 SASEGT come from the germline V gene. The CDR3 coding sequence is TGTGCCAGCAGTCTCACAGGGTACGGCAATCAGCCCCAGCATTTT. As protein: CASSLTGYGNQPQHF.